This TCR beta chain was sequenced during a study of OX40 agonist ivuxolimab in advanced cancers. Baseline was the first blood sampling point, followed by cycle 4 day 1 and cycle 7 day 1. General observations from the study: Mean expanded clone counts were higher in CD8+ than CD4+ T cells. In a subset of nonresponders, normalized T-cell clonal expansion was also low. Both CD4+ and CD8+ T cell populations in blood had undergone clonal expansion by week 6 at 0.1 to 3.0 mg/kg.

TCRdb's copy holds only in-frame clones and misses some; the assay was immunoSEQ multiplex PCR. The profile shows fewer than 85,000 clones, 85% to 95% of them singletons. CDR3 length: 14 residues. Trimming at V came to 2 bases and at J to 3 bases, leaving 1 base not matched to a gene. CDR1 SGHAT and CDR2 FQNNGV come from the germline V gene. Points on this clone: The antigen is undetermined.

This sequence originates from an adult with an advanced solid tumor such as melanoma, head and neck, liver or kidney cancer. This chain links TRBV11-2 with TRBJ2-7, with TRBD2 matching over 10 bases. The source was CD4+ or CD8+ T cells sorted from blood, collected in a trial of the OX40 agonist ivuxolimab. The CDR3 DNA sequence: TGTGCCAGCAGCTTAACTAGCGGGGTCTACGAGCAGTACTTC. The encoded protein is CASSLTSGVYEQYF.